These 28 T cell receptor beta chains came from one sample sequenced in a study of cytomegalovirus exposure and HLA in healthy donors (dated by TCRdb to between 2016 and 2019). Library generation was performed with the immunoSEQ multiplex PCR assay. For the multiplex PCR, a mixture combining 60 forward primers for TCR Vbeta segments and 13 reverse primers for TCR Jbeta segments was used. TCRdb took over this immuneACCESS table, retaining in-frame rearrangements with V and J assigned. Such tables are incomplete; in checked studies, under half of the missing clones stem from an unresolved V gene, and the remainder is unexplained. The sample yields some 150,000 clones; roughly 76% were counted once. The leading ten clones occupy approximately 14% of the sample. Sequenced: PBMCs. These receptors all come from a human donor in good health.

The chain joins TRBV4-2 to TRBJ2-1, with 9 bases lining up with TRBD2. The CDR3 is 14 residues long. Trimming cost V 3 bases and J 10 bases; bases outside gene matches: 7. Germline values: CDR1 LGHNA, CDR2 YNFKEQ. The CDR3 DNA sequence: TGTGCCAGCAGCCAGGAGTCGCGGGGGGGCGAGCAGTTCTTC. It yields the protein CASSQESRGGEQFF.

The CDR3 here is CASSKDRGQGIGTEAFF. The DNA of the CDR3 is TGTGCCAGCAGCAAGGACAGGGGGCAGGGGATTGGCACTGAAGCTTTCTTT. The rearrangement links TRBV5-6 to TRBJ1-1, with 11 bases that match TRBD1. V trimming: 4 bases; J trimming: 4 bases; junction bases outside the gene matches: 12. The CDR3 loop spans 17 amino acids. Germline assignment: CDR1 SGHDT and CDR2 YYEEEE.

This chain uses TRBV6-1 with TRBJ1-2; D is perhaps TRBD1 (5 bases). V was cut by 6 bases and J by 3 bases, with 17 bases left in between. CDR1 is MNHNS, CDR2 SASEGT, per germline. There are 15 residues in the CDR3. CDR3 amino acids: CASRGGAGVDYGYTF. CDR3 coding DNA: TGTGCCAGCAGGGGTGGGGCGGGGGTAGACTATGGCTACACCTTC.

The V gene is TRBV21-1, the J gene TRBJ1-1; the table names TRBD1, a call not compared with the DNA. TRBV21-1 is deemed a pseudogene. This CDR3 comprises 15 residues. The chain's CDR3 is CASSRPGQGPTEAFF. The CDR3 nucleotides read TGTGCCAGCAGCCGACCGGGACAGGGCCCCACTGAAGCTTTCTTT.

V gene TRBV11-3 combines with J gene TRBJ1-3; TRBD1 is a possible D gene (6 bases). V lost 1 base and J 4 bases, leaving 11 bases between the germline ends. The CDR3 sequence is 15 residues long. The germline V gene encodes CDR1 SGHNT and CDR2 YENEEA. CDR3 DNA: TGTGCCAGCAGCTTAGCAGGGACACAAGGAAACACCATATATTTT. It codes for CASSLAGTQGNTIYF.

A note on this clone: Its ends do not fully match the called genes, so a read error is possible. The chain uses TRBV6-5 and TRBJ1-1, with D unclear. Germline assignment: CDR1 MNHEY and CDR2 SVGAGI. The CDR3 covers 14 residues. Here the CDR3 DNA reads TGTGCCAGCAGTGACTCAAACAAGAACACTGAAGCTTTCTTT. Translating gives CASSDSNKNTEAFF.

The V and J genes are TRBV9 and TRBJ2-6; D ambiguous. The V end lost 4 bases, the J end lost 1 base, and 12 bases lay between the germline ends. Germline CDR1 is SGDLS and CDR2 is YYNGEE. This CDR3 region has 16 residues. The CDR3 sequence is CASSPLLRSGANVLTF. In nucleotides, the CDR3 is TGTGCCAGCAGCCCCCTCCTTCGTTCTGGGGCCAACGTCCTGACTTTC. The full variable domain, with the rest looked up from reference TRBV9 and TRBJ2-6, is DSGVTQTPKHLITATGQRVTLRCSPRSGDLSVYWYQQSLDQGLQFLIQYYNGEERAKGNILERFSAQQFPDLHSELNLSSLELGDSALYFCASSPLLRSGANVLTFGAGSRLTVL.

The rearrangement links TRBV7-9 to TRBJ2-2, with 7 bases fitting TRBD1. The CDR3 has 15 residues. The germline V gene has CDR1 SEHNR and CDR2 FQNEAQ (reference sequence). V was clipped by 3 bases and J by 8 bases; unmatched bases: 9. CDR3 sequence reads: CASSLGTRGPGELFF. As DNA, the CDR3 is TGTGCCAGCAGCTTGGGGACAAGGGGGCCTGGGGAGCTGTTTTTT.

The chain joins TRBV5-6 to TRBJ1-2, with 7 bases aligning to TRBD1. The CDR3 covers 13 residues. Trimming took 4 bases from V and 2 from J; bases not matched to a gene: 2. Germline V lookup: CDR1 SGHDT, CDR2 YYEEEE. The CDR3 loop is CASSPTGNYGYTF. The CDR3 nucleotides are TGTGCCAGCAGCCCGACAGGGAACTATGGCTACACCTTC.

CDR3 sequence: CASSLGDTSYEQYF. The CDR3 DNA sequence: TGCGCCAGCAGCTTGGGGGACACCTCCTACGAGCAGTACTTC. The chain couples TRBV5-1 to TRBJ2-7; a weak D match, TRBD1 (6 bases). Germline V gene lookup returns CDR1 SGHRS and CDR2 YFSETQ. The CDR3 has 14 amino acids. V lost 0 bases, J lost 0 bases, and 7 bases lay in between.

J is TRBJ1-1 and V is TRBV5-6, with D possibly matching TRBD1 (6 bases). Germline loops: CDR1 SGHDT, CDR2 YYEEEE. V was shortened by 4 bases and J by 1 base, with 14 bases between the two germline ends. The CDR3 is 15 residues long. DNA of the CDR3: TGTGCCAGCAGCCCGGGGGGCGAAGCGAACACTGAAGCTTTCTTT. Amino acids: CASSPGGEANTEAFF. Full variable domain (rest looked up from reference TRBV5-6 and TRBJ1-1): DAGVTQSPTHLIKTRGQQVTLRCSPKSGHDTVSWYQQALGQGPQFIFQYYEEEERQRGNFPDRFSGHQFPNYSSELNVNALLLGDSALYLCASSPGGEANTEAFFGQGTRLTVV.

The chain links TRBV2 to TRBJ2-2; D perhaps matches TRBD1 (5 bases). Trimming removed 4 bases at V and 2 bases at J, with 8 bases between. Germline V CDR1 and CDR2: SNHLY, FYNNEI. This CDR3 has 14 amino acids. In DNA form, the CDR3 reads TGTGCCAGCAGTGGGGGCCTAAACACCGGGGAGCTGTTTTTT. Its protein product is CASSGGLNTGELFF.

The V gene is TRBV12-5, the J gene TRBJ2-5, with D uncertain. Per germline, CDR1 LGHNT and CDR2 FRNRAP. V dropped 3 bases and J dropped 4 bases, with 3 bases sitting between them. The CDR3 is made up of 11 amino acids. The CDR3 DNA reads as TGTGCTAGTGGTTTCGGAGAGACCCAGTACTTC. It codes for CASGFGETQYF.

The chain couples TRBV28 to TRBJ2-1, with a tentative D call TRBD2 (6 bases). The V gene's germline CDR1 is MDHEN and CDR2 SYDVKM. Trimming pared 4 bases from V and 0 bases from J, leaving 22 bases between. This CDR3 contains 19 residues. Here the CDR3 DNA reads TGTGCCAGCAGTTCCTCCACCGGGACTTTAAAAAGCTCCTACAATGAGCAGTTCTTC. This translates into CASSSSTGTLKSSYNEQFF.

This chain connects TRBV19 to TRBJ2-7; D is uncertain. Germline V CDR1 and CDR2: LNHDA, SQIVND (reference sequence). V lost 1 base to trimming and J lost 1 base, with 5 bases between them. This CDR3 region has 13 residues. The CDR3 loop reads CASSIGLSYEQYF. As DNA, the CDR3 is TGTGCCAGTAGTATAGGACTTTCCTACGAGCAGTACTTC.

This chain connects TRBV13 to TRBJ2-3; TRBD1 aligns across 9 bases. CDR1 PRHDT and CDR2 FYEKMQ come from the germline V gene (reference sequence). The CDR3 runs 16 residues. The ends lost 5 bases at V and 2 bases at J; junction bases unmatched: 8. The DNA for the CDR3 is TGTGCCAGCAGCCTGGGGACAGGGATATTCACAGATACGCAGTATTTT. Translation: CASSLGTGIFTDTQYF.

The chain combines TRBV5-1 with TRBJ2-5; D uncertain. The end of the DNA aligns better with TRBJ2-7, so the J call may be wrong. This CDR3 has 13 amino acids. CDR1 and CDR2 from the germline V gene are SGHRS and YFSETQ. In DNA, the CDR3 is TGCGCCAGCAGCTCCGGAGACTCCTACGAGCAGTACTTC. This translates into CASSSGDSYEQYF.

The chain recombines TRBV30 with TRBJ1-4, with D unclear. The germline V and J ends were trimmed by 5 bases and 2 bases, with 9 bases remaining between them. CDR3 size: 13 residues. From germline, CDR1 is GTSNPN and CDR2 SVGIG (reference sequence). In DNA, the CDR3 is TGTGCCTGGGGAGGACCTACTAATGAAAAACTGTTTTTT. Amino acid sequence: CAWGGPTNEKLFF. Full variable domain (missing parts from reference TRBV30 and TRBJ1-4): SQTIHQWPATLVQPVGSPLSLECTVEGTSNPNLYWYRQAAGRGLQLLFYSVGIGQISSEVPQNLSASRPQDRQFILSSKKLLLSDSGFYLCAWGGPTNEKLFFGSGTQLSVL.

The chain couples TRBV7-9 to TRBJ2-5, with 10 bases that match TRBD2. CDR1 is SEHNR, CDR2 FQNEAQ, per germline (reference sequence). V shed 0 bases and J 2 bases; nucleotides not matched to a gene: 3. The CDR3 runs 16 residues. CDR3 in amino acids: CASSLATTSGQETQYF. As DNA, the CDR3 is TGTGCCAGCAGCTTAGCGACGACTAGCGGGCAAGAGACCCAGTACTTC.

This clone was recorded once. The chain recombines TRBV27 with TRBJ2-1; 9 bases match TRBD2. The CDR3 contains 13 residues. V lost 3 bases, J lost 12 bases, and 6 bases stayed unmatched. Germline V gives CDR1 MNHEY, CDR2 SMNVEV (reference sequence). The CDR3 region is CASSFQAGGRQFF. The CDR3 bases are TGTGCCAGCAGTTTCCAAGCGGGAGGACGGCAGTTCTTC.

V and J are TRBV6-5 and TRBJ2-7; no clear D. This CDR3 contains 13 residues. Trimming removed 4 bases from V and 2 bases from J, with 9 bases in between. Germline CDR1 reads MNHEY; CDR2 reads SVGAGI. This CDR3 reads CASSFPGTYEQYF. The DNA of the CDR3 is TGTGCCAGCAGTTTTCCGGGTACCTACGAGCAGTACTTC.

This clone occurred once. Other nucleotide sequences in the sample specify the same CDR3. The chain couples TRBV5-6 to TRBJ1-4; weak D call: TRBD1 (5 bases). Trimming cost V 4 bases and J 7 bases, with 11 bases left between them. The CDR3 covers 13 residues. Germline values: CDR1 SGHDT, CDR2 YYEEEE. The DNA for the CDR3 is TGTGCCAGCAGCCTGGGGGGGGTTGAAAAACTGTTTTTT. As protein: CASSLGGVEKLFF.

J is TRBJ1-2 and V is TRBV19, with D possibly matching TRBD1 (6 bases). This CDR3 is 17 amino acids long. In germline, CDR1 is LNHDA, CDR2 SQIVND (reference sequence). Trimming took 6 bases from V and 5 from J, leaving 25 bases between them. CDR3 DNA: TGTGCCAGTAGGAATATGAACAGGGTCCCTCCCTATTATGGCTACACCTTC. It codes for CASRNMNRVPPYYGYTF.

CDR3 residues: CASSAAEVETQYF. Here the CDR3 DNA reads TGTGCCAGCAGCGCCGCGGAGGTAGAGACCCAGTACTTC. The gene calls are TRBV7-9 and TRBJ2-5; maybe TRBD2 (5 bases). The CDR3 consists of 13 residues. In germline, CDR1 is SEHNR, CDR2 FQNEAQ (reference sequence). The V and J ends lost 5 bases and 4 bases respectively, with 11 bases between them.

This clone was found many times. This chain uses TRBV27 with TRBJ1-1; weak D call: TRBD1 (6 bases). Trimming stripped 7 bases from V and 6 bases from J, with 15 bases between. The CDR3 consists of 13 residues. Germline V lookup: CDR1 MNHEY, CDR2 SMNVEV (reference sequence). The chain's CDR3 is CASTLTQGSEAFF. The CDR3 DNA reads TGTGCCAGCACCTTGACCCAGGGGTCTGAAGCTTTCTTT.

The table lists this clone with a few counts. This rearrangement joins TRBV10-3 to TRBJ2-7; no clear D gene. CDR1 and CDR2 (germline): ENHRY, SYGVKD. The ends were cut back, 7 bases at V and 7 bases at J, with 14 bases in the middle. The CDR3 totals 12 residues. CDR3 sequence reads: CAIISLKCEQYF. Here the CDR3 DNA reads TGTGCCATCATATCCCTAAAATGTGAGCAGTACTTC.

As to this clone: The junction and the germline gene differ at one end; a read error may be behind it. V usage is TRBV7-9 and J usage is TRBJ1-1, with D perhaps matching TRBD1 (6 bases). CDR3 size: 13 residues. Looked up from germline, CDR1 is SEHNR and CDR2 is FQNEAQ (reference sequence). The CDR3 protein is CASSNRDEYEAFF. The CDR3 nucleotides read TGTGCCAGCAGCAACAGGGACGAGTATGAAGCCTTCTTT.

This clone was seen a handful of times. The CDR3 spells CASIHENEQFF. The CDR3 coding sequence is TGTGCCAGCATTCACGAGAATGAGCAGTTCTTC. The V and J genes are TRBV2 and TRBJ2-1; D unclear. V lost 7 bases and J lost 7, with 8 bases in between. Germline V gives CDR1 SNHLY, CDR2 FYNNEI. The CDR3 is 11 amino acids.